This entry lists 32 T cell receptor beta chains sequenced from one sample in a study of T cells after yellow fever vaccination (dated by TCRdb to 2018 to 2020). Libraries came from 5' RACE. The run used an Illumina HiSeq 2500. The public sequencing data were trimmed at Q25 with fastp and processed into clonotypes with MiXCR by TCRdb, which kept only in-frame beta chains. Each CDR3 protein appears once, grouped with its most common genes and DNA. The sample records a few hundred thousand distinct CDR3 sequences, roughly 9.4% of which are singletons. The top ten constitute about a sixth of the sample. The sample's treatment or condition label is to be understood as: live attenuated yellow fever vaccine strain. The sequencing here drew on PBMCs, taken on the day of the first yellow fever vaccination. The source is a man between 18 and 35 years old who received the YFV17D yellow fever vaccine.

The chain couples TRBV4-1 to TRBJ1-2, with TRBD1 matching over 7 bases. CDR1 is MGHRA, CDR2 YSYEKL, per germline. CDR3 length: 13 residues. V lost 4 bases to trimming and J lost 6 bases; unmatched junction nucleotides: 5. The CDR3, as DNA: TGCGCCAGCAGCCTCGGGACAGCTGATGGCTACACCTTC. It is translated as CASSLGTADGYTF.

This clonotype was picked up many times. The chain carries TRBV29-1 and TRBJ1-1; D possibly corresponds to TRBD1 (6 bases). Germline lookup yields CDR1 SQVTM and CDR2 ANQGSEA. V lost 5 bases and J 4 bases, leaving 14 bases between the germline ends. The CDR3 is 13 amino acids. CDR3 sequence: CSVSEGVGTEAFF. The CDR3 DNA follows: TGCAGCGTTTCTGAGGGGGTGGGCACTGAAGCTTTCTTT.

This clonotype was seen at least ten times. CDR3 nucleotides: TGTGCCAGCAGCCCCCAGGGGGAGACCCAGTACTTC. Residues: CASSPQGETQYF. The chain has TRBV18 and TRBJ2-5; a weak D match, TRBD1 (6 bases). Trimming removed 8 bases at V and 5 bases at J, with 12 bases between. Germline V gene lookup returns CDR1 KGHSH and CDR2 LQKENI. CDR3 length: 12 amino acids.

This clonotype showed up just a few times. The rearrangement uses TRBV20-1 and TRBJ2-1; TRBD1 matches at 7 bases. V lost 3 bases, J lost 8 bases, and 10 bases stayed unmatched. Germline V CDR1 and CDR2: DFQATT, SNEGSKA (reference sequence). This CDR3 region has 14 residues. For the CDR3, the DNA is TGCAGTGCTAGCAACAGGGGTGTAATTGATGAGCAGTTCTTC. This translates into CSASNRGVIDEQFF.

This clonotype was picked up a small number of times. V and J are TRBV12-3 or TRBV12-4 and TRBJ2-1; maybe TRBD1 (5 bases). The V gene lost 6 bases and the J gene lost 0 bases, with 12 bases spanning the gap. This CDR3 has 15 residues. The CDR3 sequence is CASRRQPRSYNEQFF. CDR3 bases: TGTGCCAGCAGGCGACAGCCGCGCTCCTACAATGAGCAGTTCTTC.

This clonotype was recorded at least ten times. The chain carries TRBV5-1 and TRBJ2-3, with TRBD2 matching over 13 bases. CDR1 and CDR2 from the germline V gene are SGHRS and YFSETQ. J was trimmed by 2 bases and V by 0 bases; bases with no gene match: 3. The CDR3 runs 17 residues. Here the CDR3 DNA reads TGCGCCAGCAGCTTGGGACTAGCGGGGGGTTACACAGATACGCAGTATTTT. Its protein is CASSLGLAGGYTDTQYF.

Only a few counts were recorded for this clonotype. The chain recombines TRBV20-1 with TRBJ2-3; 12 nucleotides line up with TRBD2. The V gene end was trimmed by 2 bases and the J gene end by 7 bases; junction bases not matched to a gene: 4. From germline, CDR1 is DFQATT and CDR2 SNEGSKA (reference sequence). The length of the CDR3 is 14 residues. Here the CDR3 reads CSARLAGGLNTQYF. The CDR3 coding sequence is TGCAGTGCTAGACTAGCGGGGGGGCTGAATACGCAGTATTTT.

The rearrangement joins TRBV15 to TRBJ2-5, with TRBD1 as a possible D gene (5 bases). Germline CDR1 is LNHNV and CDR2 is YYDKDF (reference sequence). The V gene lost 2 bases and the J gene lost 2 bases, with 6 bases spanning the gap. This CDR3 region has 13 residues. The CDR3 loop reads CATSRRQQETQYF. In nucleotides, the CDR3 is TGTGCCACCAGCAGAAGACAGCAAGAGACCCAGTACTTC.

CDR3: CASSLDPGGYEQYV. In DNA form, the CDR3 reads TGTGCCAGCAGCTTAGATCCAGGCGGCTACGAGCAGTACGTC. The chain couples TRBV7-2 to TRBJ2-7; unclear D gene. Trimming removed 1 base at V and 3 bases at J, with 10 bases between. Per the germline V gene, CDR1 is SGHTA and CDR2 is FQGNSA. The CDR3 is 14 residues long.

The V gene is TRBV25-1, the J gene TRBJ2-7; D is unclear. This CDR3 contains 14 residues. The ends were cut back, 0 bases at V and 2 bases at J, with 8 bases in the middle. CDR1 is MGHDK, CDR2 SYGVNS, per germline. CDR3: CASSEYLYPYEQYF. In DNA, the CDR3 is TGTGCCAGCAGTGAATATCTATATCCCTACGAGCAGTACTTC.

This clonotype was seen ten or more times. The genes are TRBV25-1 and TRBJ1-1, with TRBD1 matching 8 bases. CDR3 length equals 13 residues. The germline gives CDR1 MGHDK, CDR2 SYGVNS. V shed 3 bases, J shed 4 bases, and the junction held 1 base outside the gene matches. This chain's CDR3 is CASSDRGLTEAFF. In DNA, the CDR3 is TGTGCCAGCAGTGACAGGGGGCTCACTGAAGCTTTCTTT.

This clonotype was detected a few times. The J gene is TRBJ2-1, the V gene TRBV12-5; D may match TRBD1 or TRBD2 (6 bases each). Looked up from germline, CDR1 is LGHNT and CDR2 is FRNRAP. The CDR3 has 16 amino acids. Deletions cut 0 bases from V and 4 bases from J, with 13 bases between. CDR3 loop: CASGLVLGGPYNEQFF. CDR3 nucleotides: TGTGCTAGTGGTTTGGTACTGGGGGGCCCGTACAATGAGCAGTTCTTC.

This clonotype was counted ten times or more. The chain has TRBV6-6 and TRBJ1-4; no clear D gene. This CDR3 has 10 amino acids. Germline loops: CDR1 MNHNY, CDR2 SVGAGI (reference sequence). The CDR3 loop reads CGAGGEKLFF. In DNA form, the CDR3 reads TGTGGTGCAGGAGGGGAAAAACTGTTTTTT.

The V call is TRBV6-5, the J call TRBJ2-7; the match to TRBD1 covers 12 bases. Trimming removed 0 bases from V and 5 bases from J; junction bases left unmatched: 5. The CDR3 length is 16 residues. Germline CDR1 is MNHEY and CDR2 is SVGAGI. The chain's CDR3 is CASSYSGTGGYDEQYF. The CDR3, as DNA: TGTGCCAGCAGTTACTCAGGGACAGGGGGCTACGACGAGCAGTACTTC.

The V call is TRBV7-3, the J call TRBJ2-5; 10 nucleotides line up with TRBD2. The CDR3 length is 15 residues. The V gene end was trimmed by 1 base and the J gene end by 3 bases; junction bases not matched to a gene: 2. Germline CDR1 SGHTA, CDR2 FQGTGA. The chain's CDR3 is CASSLKSGGEETQYF. The CDR3 DNA follows: TGTGCCAGCAGCTTAAAAAGCGGGGGGGAAGAGACCCAGTACTTC.

This clonotype was counted a few times. The chain joins TRBV5-6 to TRBJ2-5; TRBD2 matches at 10 bases. The CDR3 consists of 17 residues. V lost 1 base, J lost 0 bases, and 6 bases stayed unmatched. From germline, CDR1 is SGHDT and CDR2 YYEEEE. CDR3 sequence: CASSLLEGLAHQETQYF. CDR3 sequence (DNA): TGTGCCAGCAGCTTGTTGGAGGGACTAGCGCACCAAGAGACCCAGTACTTC.

This clonotype was counted between two and nine times. This chain uses TRBV7-2 with TRBJ2-3; D may be TRBD2 (6 bases). The germline gives CDR1 SGHTA, CDR2 FQGNSA. V lost 1 base and J 6 bases, leaving 17 bases between the germline ends. The CDR3 spans 16 residues. This chain's CDR3 is CASSLVGTSLGDTQYF. The CDR3 DNA reads as TGTGCCAGCAGCTTAGTCGGCACTAGCTTGGGCGATACGCAGTATTTT.

The rearrangement uses TRBV10-1 and TRBJ2-2; TRBD2 might be the D (5 bases). The germline CDR1 and CDR2 sequences are WNHNN and SYGVQD (reference sequence). This CDR3 comprises 14 residues. The ends were cut back, 4 bases at V and 3 bases at J, with 9 bases in the middle. This CDR3 is CASSAGKDTGELFF. Here the CDR3 DNA reads TGCGCCAGCAGTGCCGGGAAGGACACCGGGGAGCTGTTTTTT.

The rearrangement joins TRBV6-2 or TRBV6-3 to TRBJ1-5; 9 positions match TRBD1. The CDR3 has 14 amino acids. Per germline, CDR1 MNHEY and CDR2 SVGEGT. Trimming cost V 4 bases and J 7 bases; bases outside gene matches: 5. The CDR3 loop reads CASSWTGEGQPQHF. The CDR3 DNA is TGTGCCAGCAGTTGGACAGGGGAAGGCCAGCCCCAGCATTTT.

The genes are TRBV12-3 or TRBV12-4 and TRBJ2-3; 12 bases map to TRBD2. There are 16 residues in the CDR3. V lost 6 bases and J lost 6; bases outside the gene matches: 10. The CDR3 nucleotides are TGTGCCAGCAGCCTGGGACTAGCGGGTTCCAGGGATACGCAGTATTTT. It specifies CASSLGLAGSRDTQYF.

This clonotype was seen ten or more times. This chain joins TRBV6-1 and TRBJ2-1; 8 nucleotides align to TRBD1. Germline CDR1 reads MNHNS; CDR2 reads SASEGT. V lost 6 bases, J lost 0 bases, and 4 bases stayed unmatched. The CDR3 runs to 15 residues. Here the CDR3 DNA reads TGTGCCAGCAGCGGACAGGGAAGCTCCTACAATGAGCAGTTCTTC. Translated: CASSGQGSSYNEQFF.

This clonotype was counted ten times or more. The genes are TRBV5-4 and TRBJ2-3, with TRBD2 matching over 8 bases. CDR1 and CDR2 (germline): SGHNT, YYREEE (reference sequence). The ends lost 4 bases at V and 6 bases at J; junction bases unmatched: 13. The CDR3 extends over 16 amino acids. CDR3 bases: TGTGCCAGCAGCGAAAAGTCGTCGGGGGGGCAGGATACGCAGTATTTT. Translated, it gives CASSEKSSGGQDTQYF.

This clonotype was detected a few times. The CDR3 reads CASSLATGWDTEAFF. Written as DNA, the CDR3 is TGTGCCAGCAGCTTGGCGACAGGGTGGGACACTGAAGCTTTCTTT. The J gene is TRBJ1-1, the V gene TRBV7-3; the match to TRBD1 covers 7 bases. The germline V gene encodes CDR1 SGHTA and CDR2 FQGTGA. The CDR3 runs 15 residues. With 3 bases clipped from V and 3 bases from J, the junction kept 7 bases outside the gene matches.

The V gene is TRBV18, the J gene TRBJ2-3; D uncertain. Trimming cost V 3 bases and J 4 bases, with 8 bases left between them. The CDR3 contains 13 residues. The germline gives CDR1 KGHSH, CDR2 LQKENI. The CDR3 loop reads CASSPPNSDTQYF. In DNA form, the CDR3 reads TGTGCCAGCTCACCTCCTAACTCAGATACGCAGTATTTT.

This clonotype was observed a few times. V gene TRBV11-2 combines with J gene TRBJ2-7, with D possibly being TRBD2 (5 bases). The V gene's germline CDR1 is SGHAT and CDR2 FQNNGV. V was pared by 0 bases and J by 2 bases, with 14 bases between. This CDR3 spans 16 amino acids. This CDR3 is CASSLEGPGRAYEQYF. CDR3 in DNA: TGTGCCAGCAGCTTAGAAGGTCCGGGGAGAGCCTACGAGCAGTACTTC.

This clonotype was recorded a few times. This chain links TRBV7-9 with TRBJ2-2; a weak D match, TRBD1 (6 bases). The CDR3 is made up of 17 amino acids. Germline V lookup: CDR1 SEHNR, CDR2 FQNEAQ (reference sequence). The germline V and J ends were trimmed by 5 bases and 0 bases, with 16 bases remaining between them. This CDR3 reads CASSRRGQGTNTGELFF. Here the CDR3 DNA reads TGTGCCAGCAGCCGTCGTGGGCAGGGGACGAACACCGGGGAGCTGTTTTTT.

This clonotype was recorded at least ten times. This chain links TRBV4-1 with TRBJ1-2; D is unclear. The germline V gene encodes CDR1 MGHRA and CDR2 YSYEKL. This CDR3 has 14 residues. Between the trimmed V and J ends, which lost 5 bases and 0 bases, there was a span of 10 bases. The CDR3 loop is CASSGYRANYGYTF. As DNA, the CDR3 is TGCGCCAGCAGCGGGTACAGAGCTAACTATGGCTACACCTTC.

V and J are TRBV7-2 and TRBJ2-5; D tentatively fits TRBD1 or TRBD2 (5 bases each). This CDR3 region has 16 residues. Germline values: CDR1 SGHTA, CDR2 FQGNSA. V dropped 2 bases and J dropped 5 bases, with 18 bases sitting between them. CDR3 in amino acids: CASSLPATREGETQYF. CDR3 sequence (DNA): TGTGCCAGCAGCTTACCCGCGACACGCGAGGGGGAGACCCAGTACTTC.

This clonotype was counted a few times. V usage is TRBV29-1 and J usage is TRBJ2-7, with no clear D. The germline CDR1 and CDR2 sequences are SQVTM and ANQGSEA. Trimming took 4 bases from V and 2 from J, leaving 9 bases between them. This CDR3 has 12 residues. The CDR3 region is CSVGQTTYEQYF. The CDR3 DNA follows: TGCAGCGTTGGGCAGACCACCTACGAGCAGTACTTC.

This clonotype occurred once. The germline gene is not matched at one end of the junction; a read error may be the cause. The V gene is TRBV7-2, the J gene TRBJ2-5, with a weak D call TRBD2 (6 bases). CDR1 and CDR2 (germline): SGHTA, FQGNSA. The CDR3 runs to 14 residues. Here the CDR3 reads CASSSRLGFENQYF. The CDR3 nucleotides read TGTGCCAGCAGCTCACGACTAGGCTTCGAGAACCAGTACTTC.

This clonotype showed up just a few times. The chain combines TRBV5-5 with TRBJ1-1, with D uncertain. CDR3 length equals 15 residues. Trimming pared 0 bases from V and 0 bases from J, leaving 9 bases between. Germline CDR1 SGHKS, CDR2 YYEKEE (reference sequence). CDR3: CASSLDTYMNTEAFF. CDR3 nucleotide sequence: TGTGCCAGCAGCTTGGACACCTACATGAACACTGAAGCTTTCTTT.

V gene TRBV3-1 combines with J gene TRBJ2-5; maybe TRBD2 (5 bases). Germline CDR1 reads LGHDT; CDR2 reads YNNKEL (reference sequence). V lost 0 bases and J 1 base, leaving 12 bases between the germline ends. The CDR3 sequence is 16 residues long. The CDR3 bases are TGTGCCAGCAGCCAAGAATCACTAGGGAGCCAAGAGACCCAGTACTTC. Its translation: CASSQESLGSQETQYF.